The 19 T cell receptor beta chains presented below share a single source sample, sequenced in a study of shared clonotypes between healthy human individuals. This table comes from immunoSEQ multiplex PCR, and its TCRdb copy is limited to in-frame clones, with some not included. The repertoire consists of some 2.4 million clones, with more than 85% occurring once and the leading ten covering around 0.4%. Sequences were obtained from naive CD4+ T cells from PBMCs. Described subset: CD45RA+ positively selected. These receptors came from a man aged 18-30 years in good health. Some clones in this sample may be carry-over from other donors' samples.

The CDR3 region has the DNA TGTGCCAGCAGTGATCAGGGCTCGGGAAACACCATATATTTT. This sequence encodes CASSDQGSGNTIYF. This chain uses TRBV7-2 with TRBJ1-3; a possible D gene is TRBD1 (5 bases). V lost 6 bases to trimming and J lost 4 bases, with 13 bases between them. The CDR3 consists of 14 residues. Germline loops: CDR1 SGHTA, CDR2 FQGNSA.

The V gene is TRBV25-1, the J gene TRBJ2-1; D gene ambiguous. Germline V gene sequence: CDR1 MGHDK, CDR2 SYGVNS. V was shortened by 5 bases and J by 4 bases, with 6 bases between the two germline ends. This CDR3 has 12 amino acids. CDR3 region: CASSILYNEQFF. CDR3 nucleotide sequence: TGTGCCAGCAGTATCCTATACAATGAGCAGTTCTTC.

For this clone: Other DNA sequences of this sample code for an identical CDR3. The chain joins TRBV11-2 to TRBJ2-7; D is unclear. Germline V gene data show CDR1 as SGHAT and CDR2 as FQNNGV. This CDR3 contains 12 residues. Between the trimmed V and J ends, which lost 1 base and 5 bases, there was a span of 6 bases. This CDR3 reads CASSLAGDEQYF. The CDR3 DNA reads as TGTGCCAGCAGCTTAGCTGGGGACGAGCAGTACTTC.

The rearrangement joins TRBV5-6 to TRBJ2-5; 9 bases line up with TRBD2. The CDR3 sequence is 14 residues long. The germline CDR1 and CDR2 sequences are SGHDT and YYEEEE. Trimming removed 7 bases from V and 4 bases from J; junction bases left unmatched: 8. CDR3 bases: TGTGCCAGCTCGACTAGCGGAACCAGAGAGACCCAGTACTTC. It encodes CASSTSGTRETQYF.

In its sample, this clone was seen once. V is TRBV6-1 and J is TRBJ1-4; D might be TRBD1 (6 bases). The CDR3 consists of 14 residues. Deletions cut 8 bases from V and 5 bases from J, with 15 bases between. Germline lookup yields CDR1 MNHNS and CDR2 SASEGT. CDR3 protein: CASSEDQGNEKLFF. CDR3 in DNA: TGTGCCAGCTCTGAAGATCAGGGGAATGAAAAACTGTTTTTT.

V is TRBV2 and J is TRBJ2-7; TRBD1 matches 7 bases. Germline V gives CDR1 SNHLY, CDR2 FYNNEI. V dropped 6 bases and J dropped 5; count of bases not matched to a gene: 4. This CDR3 contains 12 residues. CDR3 residues: CASRGQFNEQYF. For the CDR3, the DNA is TGTGCCAGCAGGGGACAGTTCAACGAGCAGTACTTC.

This clone was counted only a few times. V usage is TRBV2 and J usage is TRBJ1-5, with 8 bases identical to TRBD1. The CDR3 totals 14 residues. CDR1 SNHLY and CDR2 FYNNEI come from the germline V gene. Germline trimming cut 8 bases from V and 5 bases from J; bases unmatched to any gene: 8. Here the CDR3 reads CASQRDRLDQPQHF. The DNA for the CDR3 is TGTGCCAGCCAACGGGACAGGCTCGATCAGCCCCAGCATTTT.

This clone was counted only a few times. This rearrangement joins TRBV4-1 to TRBJ1-4; TRBD1 aligns across 9 bases. CDR3 length: 15 residues. The germline V gene has CDR1 MGHRA and CDR2 YSYEKL. The V segment lost 1 base and the J segment 7 bases; nucleotides outside the gene matches: 4. CDR3 protein: CASSQVETGGEKLFF. In DNA form, the CDR3 reads TGCGCCAGCAGCCAAGTCGAGACAGGGGGTGAAAAACTGTTTTTT.

The CDR3 reads CASSPSLAENYEQYF. CDR3 DNA: TGTGCCAGCAGCCCGAGCCTAGCGGAGAACTACGAGCAGTACTTC. The chain joins TRBV5-4 to TRBJ2-7; 7 bases agree with TRBD2. Germline V lookup: CDR1 SGHNT, CDR2 YYREEE (reference sequence). CDR3 length equals 15 residues. V shed 4 bases and J 3 bases; nucleotides not matched to a gene: 10.

The chain recombines TRBV6-5 with TRBJ2-7, with a weak D call TRBD2 (5 bases). Germline V gene sequence: CDR1 MNHEY, CDR2 SVGAGI. The CDR3 covers 14 residues. V was cut by 2 bases and J by 3 bases, with 11 bases left in between. In DNA, the CDR3 is TGTGCCAGCAGTTACGGTCTAGCAAACTACGAGCAGTACTTC. This codes for CASSYGLANYEQYF.

Notes on this clone: In the same sample, other DNA sequences code for this CDR3. The chain has TRBV2 and TRBJ2-2, with 7 bases lining up with TRBD2. After removal of 4 bases from V and 2 bases from J, the junction contained 1 base not matched to a gene. The germline gives CDR1 SNHLY, CDR2 FYNNEI. The CDR3 runs 14 residues. The chain's CDR3 is CASSVAGNTGELFF. DNA for the CDR3: TGTGCCAGCAGTGTAGCGGGTAACACCGGGGAGCTGTTTTTT.

The rearrangement links TRBV10-3 to TRBJ1-2, with a possible D match to TRBD1 (6 bases). V gave up 8 bases and J gave up 8 bases, with 12 bases separating them. Germline V lookup: CDR1 ENHRY, CDR2 SYGVKD. This CDR3 comprises 11 residues. CDR3 region: CAIHRVGGYTF. In DNA form, the CDR3 reads TGTGCCATCCACAGGGTCGGAGGCTACACCTTC.

The rearrangement joins TRBV2 to TRBJ1-2; TRBD1 matches 8 bases. The CDR3 is 14 amino acids. Germline V CDR1 and CDR2: SNHLY, FYNNEI. V shed 6 bases and J 8 bases; nucleotides not matched to a gene: 11. The CDR3 bases are TGTGCCAGCAGACAGGACAGGGCGGCCTCGGGCTACACCTTC. Its protein is CASRQDRAASGYTF.

The chain joins TRBV28 to TRBJ1-4; TRBD1 matches at 9 bases. The junction had 9 bases not matched to a gene; V was cut back by 6 bases and J by 4 bases. Germline CDR1 and CDR2: MDHEN and SYDVKM. The CDR3 has 16 amino acids. The CDR3 region has the DNA TGTGCCAGCAGATTCCGGACAGGGGACGATAATGAAAAACTGTTTTTT. Translation: CASRFRTGDDNEKLFF.

This clone was recorded only once. The same CDR3 is also encoded by other DNA sequences in this sample. The gene calls are TRBV5-1 and TRBJ2-1; 7 bases match TRBD1. Germline CDR1 and CDR2: SGHRS and YFSETQ. The CDR3 length is 15 residues. Trimming at V came to 3 bases and at J to 0 bases, leaving 3 bases not matched to a gene. The CDR3 region has the DNA TGCGCCAGCAGCTCGGGACAGAGCTCCTACAATGAGCAGTTCTTC. Translated: CASSSGQSSYNEQFF.

This rearrangement joins TRBV6-1 to TRBJ1-4; D gene unclear. The CDR3 length is 14 residues. The V end lost 2 bases, the J end lost 8 bases, and 12 bases lay between the germline ends. CDR1 is MNHNS and CDR2 is SASEGT in the germline V gene. Here the CDR3 DNA reads TGTGCCAGCAGTGAACAGCCGGCCTCCGAAAAACTGTTTTTT. Translated: CASSEQPASEKLFF.

This rearrangement joins TRBV7-2 to TRBJ2-2, with D uncertain. Looked up from germline, CDR1 is SGHTA and CDR2 is FQGNSA. Trimming removed 5 bases at V and 6 bases at J, with 10 bases between. This CDR3 has 13 amino acids. The CDR3 coding sequence is TGTGCCAGCAGCCCCGATGGGTCCGGGGAGCTGTTTTTT. It codes for CASSPDGSGELFF.

In its sample, this clone was seen a few times. V usage is TRBV28 and J usage is TRBJ2-7; no reliable D call. Trimming stripped 4 bases from V and 4 bases from J, with 14 bases between. CDR1 MDHEN and CDR2 SYDVKM come from the germline V gene. This CDR3 has 14 residues. CDR3 sequence: CASSSSRANYEQYF. The DNA of the CDR3 is TGTGCCAGCAGTTCATCTCGGGCCAATTACGAGCAGTACTTC.

The rearrangement joins TRBV6-6 to TRBJ1-2; perhaps TRBD1 as D (6 bases). The germline gives CDR1 MNHNY, CDR2 SVGAGI (reference sequence). V lost 8 bases to trimming and J lost 2 bases, with 12 bases between them. This CDR3 has 13 amino acids. The CDR3 sequence is CASEGHFNYGYTF. CDR3 coding DNA: TGTGCCAGCGAGGGACACTTCAACTATGGCTACACCTTC.